Below are 12 T cell receptor beta chains sequenced from a single sample in a study of beta chain features in type 1 diabetes. Study-wide points: Among all four CD4+ subsets, Type 1 diabetes patients had TCRB CDR3s that were moderately but significantly shorter.

TCRB transcripts that were expressed got sequenced, as all of the isolated RNA had been reverse transcribed. Assay used: immunoSEQ multiplex PCR; TCRdb lists only in-frame clones, some missing. The sample lists over 150,000 clones, approximately 9% occurring once. Their target antigens are unknown. Sequencing was carried out using central memory CD4+ T cells from blood. The receptors originated from a woman under 30 with type 1 diabetes.

Comment on this clone: The DNA is omitted, as the CDR3 cannot be located on it reliably, and the CDR3 follows TCRdb's listing. The chain combines TRBV11-2 with TRBJ2-1; TRBD2 is the table's D call, not checked against the DNA. The germline V gene has CDR1 SGHAT and CDR2 FQNNGV. The CDR3 extends over 12 residues, inclusive of both ends. The CDR3 sequence: CASSFARGAWFF.

This clone has a handful of counts. V gene TRBV9 combines with J gene TRBJ2-3; 10 positions match TRBD2. The CDR3 contains 15 residues. Losses at the gene ends were 3 bases for V and 2 bases for J; bases not matched to a gene: 3. Germline V gene sequence: CDR1 SGDLS, CDR2 YYNGEE. The CDR3 nucleotides read TGTGCCAGCAGCGGGAGCGGGGGGGACACAGATACGCAGTATTTT. Encoded protein: CASSGSGGDTDTQYF.

The sample holds a few counts of this clone. The gene calls are TRBV28 and TRBJ2-7; 7 bases map to TRBD1. V lost 7 bases to trimming and J lost 2 bases; unmatched junction nucleotides: 11. This CDR3 is built from 15 residues. Germline CDR1 reads MDHEN; CDR2 reads SYDVKM. CDR3 coding DNA: TGTGCCAGCACCCCAGACCCCGACAGGGCCTACGAGCAGTACTTC. Protein sequence: CASTPDPDRAYEQYF.

This clone was seen a few times. This sequence joins TRBV30 and TRBJ1-4, with D hard to call. CDR3 length: 15 amino acids. V was shortened by 4 bases and J by 7 bases, with 19 bases between the two germline ends. Germline assignment: CDR1 GTSNPN and CDR2 SVGIG (reference sequence). This CDR3 is CAWKLGIFEGEKLFF. DNA of the CDR3: TGTGCCTGGAAGCTGGGAATTTTTGAGGGTGAAAAACTGTTTTTT.

The rearrangement joins TRBV25-1 to TRBJ1-2; no definite D call. From germline, CDR1 is MGHDK and CDR2 SYGVNS. The CDR3 contains 15 residues. Trimming left V 3 bases short and J 0 bases short, with 11 bases between. The CDR3 sequence is CASSDPAGSNYGYTF. Here the CDR3 DNA reads TGTGCCAGCAGTGACCCCGCAGGATCTAACTATGGCTACACCTTC.

This clone was seen a handful of times. This chain links TRBV2 with TRBJ1-5, with 9 bases matching TRBD1. Trimming at V came to 7 bases and at J to 10 bases, leaving 8 bases not matched to a gene. Germline loops: CDR1 SNHLY, CDR2 FYNNEI. The length of the CDR3 is 13 residues. CDR3 residues: CASNVGTGRPQHF. Here the CDR3 DNA reads TGTGCCAGCAACGTCGGGACAGGGAGACCCCAGCATTTT.

In its sample, this clone was seen a few times. This chain joins TRBV29-1 and TRBJ2-1; 10 nucleotides align to TRBD1. The germline V gene has CDR1 SQVTM and CDR2 ANQGSEA. The CDR3 has 13 amino acids. V lost 4 bases, J lost 6 bases, and 3 bases stayed unmatched. The CDR3 sequence: CSVGQGAVNEQFF. The CDR3 coding sequence is TGCAGCGTTGGACAGGGGGCGGTCAATGAGCAGTTCTTC.

The J gene is TRBJ2-6, the V gene TRBV7-2, with TRBD1 matching over 8 bases. J was trimmed by 0 bases and V by 5 bases; bases with no gene match: 9. Germline CDR1 is SGHTA and CDR2 is FQGNSA. CDR3 length: 18 amino acids. The CDR3 loop is CASSEGQGAHSGANVLTF. CDR3 bases: TGTGCCAGCAGCGAAGGGCAGGGGGCCCACTCTGGGGCCAACGTCCTGACTTTC.

This clone was counted a few times. The chain joins TRBV11-3 to TRBJ2-1; 8 bases match TRBD2. The germline gives CDR1 SGHNT, CDR2 YENEEA. The CDR3 is made up of 14 amino acids. The V gene end was trimmed by 5 bases and the J gene end by 8 bases; junction bases not matched to a gene: 8. CDR3 sequence: CASSPGLAGDEQFF. As DNA, the CDR3 is TGTGCCAGCAGCCCAGGACTAGCTGGCGATGAGCAGTTCTTC. Combining the CDR3 with reference TRBV11-3 and TRBJ2-1 gives the whole variable domain EAGVVQSPRYKIIEKKQPVAFWCNPISGHNTLYWYLQNLGQGPELLIRYENEEAVDDSQLPKDRFSAERLKGVDSTLKIQPAELGDSAVYLCASSPGLAGDEQFFGPGTRLTVL.

This clone was found a few times. The CDR3: CASSPTSGEETQYF. Written as DNA, the CDR3 is TGTGCCAGCTCGCCGACTAGCGGTGAAGAGACCCAGTACTTC. The chain carries TRBV18 and TRBJ2-5; TRBD2 agrees at 9 bases. Germline V gene data show CDR1 as KGHSH and CDR2 as LQKENI. Trimming took 6 bases from V and 3 from J; bases not matched to a gene: 5. CDR3 length: 14 residues.

This clone appeared a few times. This sequence joins TRBV29-1 and TRBJ1-5; 9 nucleotides agree with TRBD1. The CDR3 consists of 12 residues. The trim removed 4 bases at V and 9 bases at J, leaving 4 bases unmatched. Germline V gene sequence: CDR1 SQVTM, CDR2 ANQGSEA. The CDR3 region has the DNA TGCAGCGTTGGGGACAGGGAAAGGCCCCAGCATTTT. Protein product: CSVGDRERPQHF. Full variable domain (missing parts from reference TRBV29-1 and TRBJ1-5): SAVISQKPSRDICQRGTSLTIQCQVDSQVTMMFWYRQQPGQSLTLIATANQGSEATYESGFVIDKFPISRPNLTFSTLTVSNMSPEDSSIYLCSVGDRERPQHFGDGTRLSIL.

The chain couples TRBV18 to TRBJ2-1; 10 bases line up with TRBD1. V was clipped by 4 bases and J by 8 bases; unmatched bases: 8. There are 15 residues in the CDR3. Germline values: CDR1 KGHSH, CDR2 LQKENI. The CDR3 here is CASSLGTGAYDEQFF. For the CDR3, the DNA is TGTGCCAGCTCACTGGGGACAGGGGCTTACGATGAGCAGTTCTTC.